This T cell receptor beta chain comes out of a study of control samples from healthy donors and cancer patients. Data came from immunoSEQ multiplex PCR; TCRdb stores just in-frame clones and leaves some out. The sample carries around 150,000 clones, under 96% recorded once. The V end lost 4 bases, the J end lost 0 bases, and 11 bases lay between the germline ends. The CDR3 totals 16 residues. Germline values: CDR1 SGHNT, CDR2 YYREEE (reference sequence). This clonotype was sampled from a woman in her twenties or thirties in good health. The sample consisted of blood. V usage is TRBV5-4 and J usage is TRBJ2-6; maybe TRBD1 (6 bases). The DNA of the CDR3 is TGTGCCAGCAGCGACGAGGACAGCTCTGGGGCCAACGTCCTGACTTTC. It codes for CASSDEDSSGANVLTF.